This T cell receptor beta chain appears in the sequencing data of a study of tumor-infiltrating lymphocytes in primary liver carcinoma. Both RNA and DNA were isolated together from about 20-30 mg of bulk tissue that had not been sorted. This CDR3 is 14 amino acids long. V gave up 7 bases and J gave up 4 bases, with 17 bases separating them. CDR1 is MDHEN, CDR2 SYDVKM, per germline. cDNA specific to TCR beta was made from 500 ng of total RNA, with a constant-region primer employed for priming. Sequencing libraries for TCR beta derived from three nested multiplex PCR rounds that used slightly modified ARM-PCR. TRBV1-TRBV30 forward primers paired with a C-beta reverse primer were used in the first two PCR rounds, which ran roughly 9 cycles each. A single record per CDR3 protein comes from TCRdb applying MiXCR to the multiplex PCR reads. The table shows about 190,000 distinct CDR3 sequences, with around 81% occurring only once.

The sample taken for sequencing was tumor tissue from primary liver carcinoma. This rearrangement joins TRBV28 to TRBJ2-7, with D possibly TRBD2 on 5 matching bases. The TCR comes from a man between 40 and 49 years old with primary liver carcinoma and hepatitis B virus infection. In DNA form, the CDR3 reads TGTGCCAGCAATACGGATGAGAGGAGGTACGAGCAGTACTTC. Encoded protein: CASNTDERRYEQYF.